This passage covers 9 T cell receptor beta chains from one sample sequenced in a study of beta chain features in type 1 diabetes. Regarding the study as a whole: Shorter TCRB CDR3s, moderately but significantly so, marked every one of the four CD4+ subsets in Type 1 diabetes patients.

Antigens for these TCRs are unknown. The isolated RNA, all of it, was reverse transcribed, so expressed TCRB transcripts were what got sequenced. Generated by immunoSEQ multiplex PCR, the TCRdb table keeps only in-frame clones and is missing some. The table has around 360,000 clones, 10% to 15% seen once. Input material: naive CD4+ T cells from blood. The receptors were gathered from a woman aged 18-29 years with type 1 diabetes.

This clone has more than one count but fewer than ten. The rearrangement links TRBV7-8 to TRBJ2-1, with 8 bases that match TRBD2. The trim removed 6 bases at V and 7 bases at J, leaving 14 bases unmatched. Germline V gene lookup returns CDR1 SGHVS and CDR2 FQNEAQ. The CDR3 is made up of 16 amino acids. The CDR3, as DNA: TGTGCCAGCAGACGATCCGGGACTAGTAGCTTGAATGAGCAGTTCTTC. It yields the protein CASRRSGTSSLNEQFF.

The sample holds a few counts of this clone. The gene calls are TRBV25-1 and TRBJ2-2; 7 bases fit TRBD1. After removal of 2 bases from V and 3 bases from J, the junction contained 0 bases not matched to a gene. The germline gives CDR1 MGHDK, CDR2 SYGVNS. This CDR3 is built from 14 residues. The CDR3 nucleotides read TGTGCCAGCAGTGAAGGACAGGACACCGGGGAGCTGTTTTTT. This sequence encodes CASSEGQDTGELFF.

This clone was observed a handful of times. V usage is TRBV4-3 and J usage is TRBJ1-2; 8 bases line up with TRBD1. CDR3 length: 15 residues. The germline gives CDR1 LGHNA, CDR2 YSLEER. The V segment lost 0 bases and the J segment 8 bases; nucleotides outside the gene matches: 8. The DNA for the CDR3 is TGCGCCAGCAGCCAAGAAGGTGGACAGGGACGCGGCTACACCTTC. Protein product: CASSQEGGQGRGYTF.

This clone occurred a few times. The chain is built from TRBV4-2 and TRBJ1-2; D unclear. There are 17 residues in the CDR3. V dropped 6 bases and J dropped 3 bases, with 23 bases sitting between them. Germline loops: CDR1 LGHNA, CDR2 YNFKEQ. The chain's CDR3 is CASRNIFTTSQHYGYTF. The CDR3 region has the DNA TGTGCCAGCAGGAACATTTTCACCACCTCTCAACACTATGGCTACACCTTC.

The chain combines TRBV4-3 with TRBJ2-2; 7 positions agree with TRBD2. CDR1 is LGHNA, CDR2 YSLEER, per germline. V was clipped by 4 bases and J by 5 bases; unmatched bases: 10. This CDR3 region has 16 residues. The CDR3 here is CASSPREERKTGELFF. CDR3 bases: TGCGCCAGCAGCCCCCGGGAGGAAAGGAAAACCGGGGAGCTGTTTTTT.

The sample holds a few counts of this clone. The rearrangement uses TRBV4-1 and TRBJ1-4, with 7 bases aligning to TRBD1. V lost 8 bases and J lost 0; bases outside the gene matches: 9. From germline, CDR1 is MGHRA and CDR2 YSYEKL. The CDR3 consists of 16 residues. The CDR3, as DNA: TGCGCCAGCCGATCCCGGGGACAGTCAACTAATGAAAAACTGTTTTTT. This sequence encodes CASRSRGQSTNEKLFF.

The chain couples TRBV7-6 to TRBJ2-1; TRBD2 might be the D (6 bases). V dropped 3 bases and J dropped 7 bases, with 13 bases sitting between them. This CDR3 contains 14 residues. Per germline, CDR1 SGHVS and CDR2 FNYEAQ. The CDR3 spells CASSFYSGLNEQFF. The CDR3 nucleotides read TGTGCCAGCAGCTTTTATAGCGGACTGAATGAGCAGTTCTTC.

This clone was seen a handful of times. The chain employs TRBV18 and TRBJ1-5; 9 bases align to TRBD1. Germline loops: CDR1 KGHSH, CDR2 LQKENI. This CDR3 has 15 amino acids. Losses at the gene ends were 2 bases for V and 6 bases for J; bases not matched to a gene: 5. CDR3 DNA sequence: TGTGCCAGCTCACCAGGACAGGGGTCAGGTCAGCCCCAGCATTTT. It yields the protein CASSPGQGSGQPQHF.

This clone was seen more than once but under ten times. The V and J genes are TRBV2 and TRBJ1-4; tentative D call: TRBD1 (6 bases). Trimming stripped 5 bases from V and 7 bases from J, with 14 bases between. Germline CDR1 reads SNHLY; CDR2 reads FYNNEI. This CDR3 has 14 amino acids. The CDR3 sequence is CASSIQGGGEKLFF. CDR3 sequence (DNA): TGTGCCAGCAGTATACAGGGTGGCGGTGAAAAACTGTTTTTT.